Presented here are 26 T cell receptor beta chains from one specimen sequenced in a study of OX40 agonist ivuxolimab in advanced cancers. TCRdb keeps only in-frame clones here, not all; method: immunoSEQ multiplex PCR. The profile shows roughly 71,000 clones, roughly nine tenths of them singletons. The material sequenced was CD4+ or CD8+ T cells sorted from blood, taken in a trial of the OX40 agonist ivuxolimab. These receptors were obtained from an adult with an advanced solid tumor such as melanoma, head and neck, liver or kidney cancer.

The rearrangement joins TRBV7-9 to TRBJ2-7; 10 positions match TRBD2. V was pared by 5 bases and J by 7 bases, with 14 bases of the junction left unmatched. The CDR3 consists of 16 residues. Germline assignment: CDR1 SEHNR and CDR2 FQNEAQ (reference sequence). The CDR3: CASSPIGQREGREQYF. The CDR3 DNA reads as TGTGCCAGCAGCCCTATTGGTCAGCGGGAGGGGAGGGAGCAGTACTTC.

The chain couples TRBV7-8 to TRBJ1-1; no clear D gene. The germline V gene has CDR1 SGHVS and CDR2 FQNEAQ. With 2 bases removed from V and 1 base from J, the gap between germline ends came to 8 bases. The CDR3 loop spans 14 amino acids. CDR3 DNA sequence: TGTGCCAGCAGCTTAATTCAAACGAACACTGAAGCTTTCTTT. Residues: CASSLIQTNTEAFF. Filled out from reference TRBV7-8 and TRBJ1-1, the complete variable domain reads GAGVSQSPRYKVAKRGQDVALRCDPISGHVSLFWYQQALGQGPEFLTYFQNEAQLDKSGLPSDRFFAERPEGSVSTLKIQRTQQEDSAVYLCASSLIQTNTEAFFGQGTRLTVV.

CDR3 loop: CAISVGRDGETQYF. Here the CDR3 DNA reads TGTGCCATCAGTGTTGGTCGAGACGGAGAGACCCAGTACTTC. The chain employs TRBV10-3 and TRBJ2-5, with D hard to call. Germline CDR1 is ENHRY and CDR2 is SYGVKD. The V gene lost 4 bases and the J gene lost 4 bases, with 13 bases spanning the gap. This CDR3 contains 14 residues.

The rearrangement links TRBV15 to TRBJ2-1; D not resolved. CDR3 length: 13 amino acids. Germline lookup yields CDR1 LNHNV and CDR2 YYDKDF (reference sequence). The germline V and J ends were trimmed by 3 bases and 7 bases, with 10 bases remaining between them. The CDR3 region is CATSSRQGNEQFF. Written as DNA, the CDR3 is TGTGCCACCAGCAGCCGGCAAGGGAATGAGCAGTTCTTC.

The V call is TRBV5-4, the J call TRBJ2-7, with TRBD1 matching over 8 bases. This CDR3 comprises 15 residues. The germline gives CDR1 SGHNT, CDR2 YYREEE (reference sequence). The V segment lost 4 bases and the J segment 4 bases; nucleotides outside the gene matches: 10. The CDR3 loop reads CASSDRQGLSYEQYF. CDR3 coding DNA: TGTGCCAGCAGCGACAGACAGGGGCTTAGTTACGAGCAGTACTTC.

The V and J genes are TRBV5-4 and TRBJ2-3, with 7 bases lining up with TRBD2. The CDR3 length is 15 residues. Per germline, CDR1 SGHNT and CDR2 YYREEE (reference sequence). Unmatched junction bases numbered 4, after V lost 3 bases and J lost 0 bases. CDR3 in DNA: TGTGCCAGCAGCTCGAAGCGGGATAGCACAGATACGCAGTATTTT. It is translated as CASSSKRDSTDTQYF.

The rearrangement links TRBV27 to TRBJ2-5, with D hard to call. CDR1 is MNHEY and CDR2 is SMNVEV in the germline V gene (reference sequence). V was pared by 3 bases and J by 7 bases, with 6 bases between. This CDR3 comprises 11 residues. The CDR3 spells CASSFRGTQYF. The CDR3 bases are TGTGCCAGCAGTTTCAGAGGGACCCAGTACTTC.

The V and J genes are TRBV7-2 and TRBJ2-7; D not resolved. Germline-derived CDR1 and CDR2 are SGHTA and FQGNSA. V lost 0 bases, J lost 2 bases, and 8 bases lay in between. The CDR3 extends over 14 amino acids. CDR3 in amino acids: CASSLAPEPYEQYF. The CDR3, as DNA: TGTGCCAGCAGCTTAGCTCCTGAACCCTACGAGCAGTACTTC.

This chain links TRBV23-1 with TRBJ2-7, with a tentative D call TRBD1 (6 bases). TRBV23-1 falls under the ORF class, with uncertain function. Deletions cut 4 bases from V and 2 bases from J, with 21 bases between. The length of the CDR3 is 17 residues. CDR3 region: CASSRSSPGTSTYEQYF. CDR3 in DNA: TGCGCCAGCAGTCGAAGCTCCCCCGGGACATCGACCTACGAGCAGTACTTC.

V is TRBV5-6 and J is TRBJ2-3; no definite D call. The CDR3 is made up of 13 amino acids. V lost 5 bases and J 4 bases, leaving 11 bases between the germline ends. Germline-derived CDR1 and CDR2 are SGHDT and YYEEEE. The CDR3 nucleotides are TGTGCCAGCAGTCCCGCTACCGCAGATACGCAGTATTTT. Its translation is CASSPATADTQYF.

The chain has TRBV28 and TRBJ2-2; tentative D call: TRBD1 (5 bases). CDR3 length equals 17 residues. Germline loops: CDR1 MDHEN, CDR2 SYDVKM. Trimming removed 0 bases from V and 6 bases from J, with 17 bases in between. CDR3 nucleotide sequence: TGTGCCAGCAGTTTATGGGGGCTCGGGTCGGGTCCCGGGGAGCTGTTTTTT. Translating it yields CASSLWGLGSGPGELFF.

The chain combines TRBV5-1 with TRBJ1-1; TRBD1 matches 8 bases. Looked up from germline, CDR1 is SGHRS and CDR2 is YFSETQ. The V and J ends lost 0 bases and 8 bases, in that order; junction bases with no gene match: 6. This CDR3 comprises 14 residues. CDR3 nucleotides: TGCGCCAGCAGCTTGGAACCGGCAGGGGGCGAAGCTTTCTTT. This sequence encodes CASSLEPAGGEAFF.

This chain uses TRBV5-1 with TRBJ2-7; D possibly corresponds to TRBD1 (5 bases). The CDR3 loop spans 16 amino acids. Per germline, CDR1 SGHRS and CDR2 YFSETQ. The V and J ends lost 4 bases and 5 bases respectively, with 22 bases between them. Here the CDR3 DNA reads TGCGCCAGCAGCCCCCGGGCAGGGTATGTAGGGGACGAGCAGTACTTC. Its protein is CASSPRAGYVGDEQYF.

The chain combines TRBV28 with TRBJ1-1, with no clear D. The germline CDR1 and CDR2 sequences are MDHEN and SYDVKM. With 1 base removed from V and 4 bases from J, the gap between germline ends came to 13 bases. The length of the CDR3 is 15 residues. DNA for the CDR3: TGTGCCAGCAGTTTATCCACGGGGTTTTCCACTGAAGCTTTCTTT. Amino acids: CASSLSTGFSTEAFF.

The CDR3 here is CASSLEISGNTIYF. CDR3 nucleotide sequence: TGTGCCAGCAGCTTAGAGATCTCTGGAAACACCATATATTTT. The genes are TRBV7-9 and TRBJ1-3, with unresolved D. Looked up from germline, CDR1 is SEHNR and CDR2 is FQNEAQ (reference sequence). This CDR3 is built from 14 residues. Trimming left V 1 base short and J 0 bases short, with 4 bases between.

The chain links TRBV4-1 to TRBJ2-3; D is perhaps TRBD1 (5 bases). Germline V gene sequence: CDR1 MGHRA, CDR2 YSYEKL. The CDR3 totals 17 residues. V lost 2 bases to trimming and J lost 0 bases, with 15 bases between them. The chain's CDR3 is CASSQNRQLTSTDTQYF. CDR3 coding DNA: TGCGCCAGCAGCCAAAATCGACAGCTTACTAGCACAGATACGCAGTATTTT.

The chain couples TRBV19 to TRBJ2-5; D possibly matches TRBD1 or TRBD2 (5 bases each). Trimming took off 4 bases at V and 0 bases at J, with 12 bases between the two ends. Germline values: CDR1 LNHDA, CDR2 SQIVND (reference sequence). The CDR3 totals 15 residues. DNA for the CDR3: TGTGCCAGTAGTAACATAGGGACGGACCAAGAGACCCAGTACTTC. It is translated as CASSNIGTDQETQYF. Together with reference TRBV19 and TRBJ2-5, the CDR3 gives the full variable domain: DGGITQSPKYLFRKEGQNVTLSCEQNLNHDAMYWYRQDPGQGLRLIYYSQIVNDFQKGDIAEGYSVSREKKESFPLTVTSAQKNPTAFYLCASSNIGTDQETQYFGPGTRLLVL.

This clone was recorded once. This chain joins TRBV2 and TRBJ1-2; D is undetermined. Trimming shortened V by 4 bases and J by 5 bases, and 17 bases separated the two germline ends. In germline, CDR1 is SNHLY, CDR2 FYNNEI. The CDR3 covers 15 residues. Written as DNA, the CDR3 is TGTGCCAGCAGTGTCTCGATGGGCTCAGGATATGGCTACACCTTC. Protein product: CASSVSMGSGYGYTF.

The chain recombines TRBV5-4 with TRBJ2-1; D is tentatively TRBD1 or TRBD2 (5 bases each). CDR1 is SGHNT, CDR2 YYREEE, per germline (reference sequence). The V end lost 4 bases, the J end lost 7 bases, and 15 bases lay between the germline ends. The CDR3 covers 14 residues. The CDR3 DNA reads TGTGCCAGCAGCGGCCCGGGACCGAGGAATGAGCAGTTCTTC. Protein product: CASSGPGPRNEQFF.

The CDR3 coding sequence is TGTGCCAGCTCACCGGAGAGGGGGAGTTATTTCGGGGAGCTGTTTTTT. It yields the protein CASSPERGSYFGELFF. The chain combines TRBV18 with TRBJ2-2; the D gene is possibly TRBD1 (6 bases). The germline V and J ends were trimmed by 3 bases and 7 bases, with 18 bases remaining between them. The germline CDR1 and CDR2 sequences are KGHSH and LQKENI. The CDR3 runs to 16 residues.

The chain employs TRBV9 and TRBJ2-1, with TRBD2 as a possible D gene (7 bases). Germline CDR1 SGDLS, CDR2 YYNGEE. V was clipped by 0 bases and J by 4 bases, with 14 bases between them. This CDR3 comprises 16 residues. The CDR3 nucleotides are TGTGCCAGCAGCGTAGGAGGGGGACTACAATACAATGAGCAGTTCTTC. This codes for CASSVGGGLQYNEQFF.

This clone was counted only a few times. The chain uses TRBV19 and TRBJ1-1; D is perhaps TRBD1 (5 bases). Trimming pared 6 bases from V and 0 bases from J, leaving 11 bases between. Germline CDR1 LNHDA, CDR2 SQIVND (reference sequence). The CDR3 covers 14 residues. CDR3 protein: CASSRDGLNTEAFF. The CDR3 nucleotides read TGTGCCAGTAGCAGGGACGGATTGAACACTGAAGCTTTCTTT. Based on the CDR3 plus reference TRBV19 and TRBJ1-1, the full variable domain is DGGITQSPKYLFRKEGQNVTLSCEQNLNHDAMYWYRQDPGQGLRLIYYSQIVNDFQKGDIAEGYSVSREKKESFPLTVTSAQKNPTAFYLCASSRDGLNTEAFFGQGTRLTVV.

The CDR3, as DNA: TGTGCCAGCTCACCACAGGGGGAAACCTATGGCTACACCTTC. Amino acids: CASSPQGETYGYTF. This sequence joins TRBV18 and TRBJ1-2; D is perhaps TRBD1 (6 bases). CDR1 and CDR2 (germline): KGHSH, LQKENI. The CDR3 consists of 14 residues. V was pared by 1 base and J by 4 bases, with 10 bases between.

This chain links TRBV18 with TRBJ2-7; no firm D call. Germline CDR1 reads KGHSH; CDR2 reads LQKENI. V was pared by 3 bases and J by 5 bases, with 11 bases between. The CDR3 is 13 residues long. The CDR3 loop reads CASSPESTDEQYF. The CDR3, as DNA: TGTGCCAGCTCACCGGAATCGACGGACGAGCAGTACTTC.

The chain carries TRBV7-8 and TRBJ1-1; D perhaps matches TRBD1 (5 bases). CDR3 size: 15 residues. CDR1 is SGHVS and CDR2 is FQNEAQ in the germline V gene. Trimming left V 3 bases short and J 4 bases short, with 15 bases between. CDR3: CASSFSPGRSTEAFF. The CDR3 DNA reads TGTGCCAGCAGCTTTTCCCCAGGGCGGAGCACTGAAGCTTTCTTT.

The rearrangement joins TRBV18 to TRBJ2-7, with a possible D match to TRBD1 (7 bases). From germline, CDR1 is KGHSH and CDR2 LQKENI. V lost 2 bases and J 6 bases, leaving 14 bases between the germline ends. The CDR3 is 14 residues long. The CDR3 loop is CASSPLAGGGEQYF. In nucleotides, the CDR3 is TGTGCCAGCTCACCATTGGCAGGGGGAGGCGAGCAGTACTTC. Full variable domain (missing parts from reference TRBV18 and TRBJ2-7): NAGVMQNPRHLVRRRGQEARLRCSPMKGHSHVYWYRQLPEEGLKFMVYLQKENIIDESGMPKERFSAEFPKEGPSILRIQQVVRGDSAAYFCASSPLAGGGEQYFGPGTRLTVT.